A selection of T cell receptor beta chains follows, all from one sample in a study of blood T cell repertoires in COVID-19. TCRdb keeps only in-frame clones here, not all; method: immunoSEQ multiplex PCR. This sample carries roughly 150,000 clones, roughly 88% of them seen once, and the ten largest clones take approximately 5%. The specimen was peripheral blood. The origin of the receptors is a man between 18 and 35 years old with COVID-19, enrolled during active disease. Both conserved end residues are part of each CDR3. A D gene is named only where the DNA matches it firmly.

V: TRBV9; D: .; J: TRBJ2-3; CDR3: CASSVEGGLADTDTQYF; DNA: TGTGCCAGCAGCGTAGAGGGGGGGCTAGCGGACACAGATACGCAGTATTTT
V: TRBV9; D: .; J: TRBJ1-2; CDR3: CASSLGGREGGYTF; DNA: TGTGCCAGCAGCCTAGGTGGCAGGGAAGGAGGCTACACCTTC
V: TRBV9; D: TRBD2; J: TRBJ2-1; CDR3: CASSPRLAGLNEQFF; DNA: TGTGCCAGCAGCCCTAGACTAGCGGGGCTCAATGAGCAGTTCTTC
V: TRBV5-4; D: .; J: TRBJ2-1; CDR3: CASSVAVNVGYNEQFF; DNA: TGTGCCAGCAGCGTAGCGGTTAACGTGGGATACAATGAGCAGTTCTTC
V: TRBV28; D: .; J: TRBJ1-2; CDR3: CASSPGGGYTF; DNA: TGTGCCAGCAGCCCGGGAGGCGGCTACACCTTC
V: TRBV15; D: .; J: TRBJ2-1; CDR3: CATTALGGGGNEQFF; DNA: TGTGCCACCACCGCACTTGGAGGGGGCGGAAATGAGCAGTTCTTC
V: TRBV9; D: TRBD1; J: TRBJ1-5; CDR3: CASSAEGANQPQHF; DNA: TGTGCCAGCAGCGCAGAGGGGGCCAATCAGCCCCAGCATTTT
V: TRBV7-2; D: .; J: TRBJ1-5; CDR3: CASSLDPGVNNQPQHF; DNA: TGTGCCAGCAGCTTAGATCCAGGGGTGAACAATCAGCCCCAGCATTTT
V: TRBV19; D: .; J: TRBJ1-2; CDR3: CASSITVVRTLVGYTF; DNA: TGTGCCAGTAGTATTACAGTCGTCCGAACTTTGGTTGGCTACACCTTC
V: TRBV4-1; D: TRBD1; J: TRBJ1-5; CDR3: CASSPRTSGTGDQPQHF; DNA: TGCGCCAGCAGCCCCCGAACCTCCGGGACAGGGGATCAGCCCCAGCATTTT
V: TRBV7-9; D: TRBD2; J: TRBJ2-1; CDR3: CASSGLAVEGYNEQFF; DNA: TGTGCCAGCTCCGGACTAGCGGTCGAGGGTTACAATGAGCAGTTCTTC